The 5 T cell receptor beta chains presented below share a single source sample, sequenced in a study of blood T cell repertoires in COVID-19. Here immunoSEQ multiplex PCR was the method, and the copy in TCRdb shows in-frame clones only, minus some. The repertoire holds 150,000 or so clones, with over 75% as singletons. What was sequenced was peripheral blood. The receptor set was obtained from a human donor in a cohort sampled during active COVID-19.

V is TRBV18 and J is TRBJ1-4, with D possibly matching TRBD1 (6 bases). The germline CDR1 and CDR2 sequences are KGHSH and LQKENI. This CDR3 has 16 amino acids. V was clipped by 2 bases and J by 8 bases, with 18 bases between them. The CDR3 DNA reads TGTGCCAGCTCACCAGGACAGCCTCCTTCTTACGAAAAACTGTTTTTT. Encoded protein: CASSPGQPPSYEKLFF.

The chain couples TRBV5-5 to TRBJ1-2, with D maybe TRBD1 (5 bases). The CDR3 consists of 14 residues. CDR1 SGHKS and CDR2 YYEKEE come from the germline V gene (reference sequence). V was clipped by 0 bases and J by 2 bases, with 8 bases between them. The CDR3 DNA is TGTGCCAGCAGCTTGGTAGGGGAAAACTATGGCTACACCTTC. Translation gives CASSLVGENYGYTF. The variable domain in full, completed from reference TRBV5-5 and TRBJ1-2, reads DAGVTQSPTHLIKTRGQQVTLRCSPISGHKSVSWYQQVLGQGPQFIFQYYEKEERGRGNFPDRFSARQFPNYSSELNVNALLLGDSALYLCASSLVGENYGYTFGSGTRLTVV.

In this sample, this clone turned up a few times. The chain couples TRBV9 to TRBJ2-3; TRBD1 matches 8 bases. This CDR3 is 16 amino acids long. Trimming cost V 0 bases and J 0 bases; bases outside gene matches: 3. Per germline, CDR1 SGDLS and CDR2 YYNGEE. The CDR3 sequence is CASSVAGGGSTDTQYF. The CDR3, as DNA: TGTGCCAGCAGCGTAGCAGGGGGCGGGAGCACAGATACGCAGTATTTT.

This chain connects TRBV7-8 to TRBJ1-2; D is possibly TRBD1 (6 bases). Trimming removed 3 bases at V and 1 base at J, with 12 bases between. CDR3 size: 15 residues. CDR1 is SGHVS, CDR2 FQNEAQ, per germline. The CDR3 region has the DNA TGTGCCAGCAGCTTCCGAGGGGGGGTTAACTATGGCTACACCTTC. Translation: CASSFRGGVNYGYTF. The whole variable domain, remainder taken from reference TRBV7-8 and TRBJ1-2, is GAGVSQSPRYKVAKRGQDVALRCDPISGHVSLFWYQQALGQGPEFLTYFQNEAQLDKSGLPSDRFFAERPEGSVSTLKIQRTQQEDSAVYLCASSFRGGVNYGYTFGSGTRLTVV.

This clone was observed a few times. The chain uses TRBV19 and TRBJ2-2; no clear D. There are 12 residues in the CDR3. Trimming removed 5 bases from V and 6 bases from J, with 7 bases in between. Germline V CDR1 and CDR2: LNHDA, SQIVND (reference sequence). The CDR3 DNA reads TGTGCCAGTAGTCCCCCCGCCGGGGAGCTGTTTTTT. Protein sequence: CASSPPAGELFF.